The T cell receptor beta chain described here comes from a study of human T cells and chemical hapten exposure. The overall study: Minor volume differences among pooled libraries chiefly drove per-sample TCR yield variation.

Per the original data handling: Sample-level TCR yields exhibited a median of around 90,000, with a range of about 20,000 to 700,000. TCRdb independently ran MiXCR on the RACE reads; one entry per CDR3 protein. What appears here as the V and J calls and clone size reflects TCRdb's work, not the paper's. The sample shows roughly 380,000 distinct CDR3 sequences, approximately 5.1% of them seen only once. Regarding the study as a whole: Sensitizing with DPC caused no change in TCRs above 1 in 1000 frequency. Higher patch test scores went with higher counts of PT1 expanded TCRs.

Notes on this clonotype: Its antigen remains unknown.

The trim removed 3 bases at V and 3 bases at J, leaving 10 bases unmatched. Germline CDR1 is KGHDR and CDR2 is SFDVKD. CDR3 length equals 17 residues. Regarding time point: pre-sensitization, week 0. Treatment given: therapeutic diphenylcyclopropenone sensitization with weekly scalp DPC. The specimen comprised whole blood, sampled in connection with sensitization to the hapten diphenylcyclopropenone (DPC). The sequence came from a woman in her forties or fifties with alopecia areata. Some clones in this sample may be carry-over from other donors' samples. The chain joins TRBV24-1 to TRBJ2-3, with 8 bases lining up with TRBD2. CDR3 DNA sequence: TGTGCCACCAGTGATCCCCTTAGCGGGATTGATACAGATACGCAGTATTTT. Residues: CATSDPLSGIDTDTQYF.